These T cell receptor beta chains were read from a single sample in a study of cytomegalovirus exposure and HLA in healthy donors. This table comes from immunoSEQ multiplex PCR, and its TCRdb copy is limited to in-frame clones, with some not included. The sample consists of 110,000 or so clones, 76% of them appearing once. The sequenced sample was PBMCs. Receptor source: a man in his fifties or sixties in good health and CMV-seropositive. Both conserved end residues are part of each CDR3. Fields, in order: J gene, clone size, D gene, V gene, CDR3 protein, CDR3 DNA. D genes are given only for firm matches. Size is stated for part of the rows, as once, few or many counts, or as a class when the clone is expanded.

>TRBJ1-4|few|.|TRBV4-2
CASSQESGGDEKLFF
TGTGCCAGCAGCCAAGAAAGCGGCGGAGATGAAAAACTGTTTTTT
>TRBJ2-7|.|.|TRBV5-8
CASSLAPGVYEQYF
TGTGCCAGCAGCTTGGCCCCAGGGGTCTACGAGCAGTACTTC
>TRBJ2-7|.|.|TRBV4-3
CASSQDLRSYEQYF
TGCGCCAGCAGCCAAGACCTCCGGTCCTACGAGCAGTACTTC
>TRBJ1-2|.|.|TRBV27
CATRGGANYSYTF
TGTGCCACCCGTGGCGGAGCTAACTATAGCTACACCTTC
>TRBJ2-2|.|TRBD1|TRBV13
CASSFPGQGSTGELFF
TGTGCCAGCAGCTTCCCCGGACAGGGGTCCACCGGGGAGCTGTTTTTT
>TRBJ1-6|medium-sized|TRBD1|TRBV11-3
CASSLGAGQGNSPLHF
TGTGCCAGCAGCTTAGGAGCGGGACAGGGGAATTCACCCCTCCACTTT
>TRBJ2-5|.|TRBD2|TRBV6-5
CASSYSRGAETQYF
TGTGCCAGCAGTTACTCGCGGGGGGCGGAGACCCAGTACTTC
>TRBJ2-2|.|TRBD2|TRBV28
CASSPRLAGDTGELFF
TGTGCCAGCAGTCCCCGACTAGCGGGAGACACCGGGGAGCTGTTTTTT
>TRBJ2-2|few|.|TRBV4-1
CASSQSPLIASGELFF
TGCGCCAGCAGCCAAAGCCCCTTAATAGCGTCCGGGGAGCTGTTTTTT
>TRBJ1-6|few|TRBD1|TRBV5-1
CASSFAQGAANSPLHF
TGCGCCAGCAGCTTCGCTCAGGGGGCCGCTAATTCACCCCTCCACTTT
>TRBJ1-1|.|TRBD1|TRBV7-2
CASSLVGRGEAFF
TGTGCCAGCAGCTTAGTGGGCAGGGGGGAAGCTTTCTTT
>TRBJ1-1|.|.|TRBV19
CASSIPMNTEAFF
TGTGCCAGTAGTATCCCTATGAACACTGAAGCTTTCTTT
>TRBJ2-5|many|.|TRBV5-4
CASVAGETQYF
TGTGCCAGCGTTGCGGGAGAGACCCAGTACTTC
>TRBJ1-5|.|.|TRBV6-1
CASSDHSYSNQPQHF
TGTGCCAGCAGTGATCATAGCTATAGCAATCAGCCCCAGCATTTT
>TRBJ2-7|once|.|TRBV5-5
CASSLYGGLYEQYF
TGTGCCAGCAGCTTGTATGGGGGCCTCTACGAGCAGTACTTC
>TRBJ2-7|.|TRBD1|TRBV11-2
CASSRGLGEEQYF
TGTGCCAGCAGTAGGGGGCTAGGTGAGGAGCAGTACTTC
>TRBJ2-7|.|.|TRBV19
CASSFLRGSDYEQYF
TGTGCCAGTAGTTTTCTTAGAGGGAGTGACTACGAGCAGTACTTC
>TRBJ1-5|.|TRBD1|TRBV5-1
CASSGGQGGQPQHF
TGCGCCAGCAGCGGGGGACAGGGCGGCCAGCCCCAGCATTTT
>TRBJ1-2|.|TRBD1|TRBV6-5
CASSRPGQGTYGYTF
TGTGCCAGCAGTAGGCCGGGACAGGGAACCTATGGCTACACCTTC
>TRBJ2-3|.|.|TRBV28
CASTLPGQTQYF
TGTGCCAGCACTCTTCCGGGACAAACGCAGTATTTT
>TRBJ2-1|.|.|TRBV6-5
CATTEGSNEQFF
TGTGCCACCACGGAGGGGTCCAATGAGCAGTTCTTC
>TRBJ1-1|.|.|TRBV5-1
CASRSREGRRGTEAFF
TGCGCCAGCAGGAGTAGGGAGGGGCGCAGGGGCACTGAAGCTTTCTTT
>TRBJ1-5|.|TRBD1|TRBV5-6
CASTLTGGHQPQHF
TGTGCCAGCACCTTGACAGGGGGCCATCAGCCCCAGCATTTT
>TRBJ2-1|.|.|TRBV4-3
CASSQVGGGPYNEQFF
TGCGCCAGCAGCCAAGTTGGCGGGGGCCCTTACAATGAGCAGTTCTTC
>TRBJ1-1|.|TRBD1|TRBV6-6
CATLTGTGNTEAFF
TGTGCCACCCTGACCGGGACAGGGAACACTGAAGCTTTCTTT
>TRBJ1-2|few|.|TRBV9
CASSARGGQNYGYTF
TGTGCCAGCAGCGCCCGGGGGGGGCAAAACTATGGCTACACCTTC
>TRBJ1-6|once|.|TRBV7-8
CASSPKRGRSPLHF
TGTGCCAGCAGCCCCAAGAGGGGGAGATCACCCCTCCACTTT
>TRBJ2-3|.|TRBD2|TRBV2
CASRRTSGVTDTQYF
TGTGCCAGCAGGAGGACTAGCGGGGTCACAGATACGCAGTATTTT
>TRBJ1-2|.|.|TRBV19
CASSIAAGNYGYTF
TGTGCCAGTAGTATAGCAGCAGGGAACTATGGCTACACCTTC
>TRBJ2-6|.|.|TRBV5-1
CASSLVGGGDTGANVLTF
TGCGCCAGCAGCTTGGTAGGGGGAGGGGACACTGGGGCCAACGTCCTGACTTTC
>TRBJ2-5|.|.|TRBV5-4
CATTPLAGGETQYF
TGTGCCACCACCCCACTGGCAGGGGGGGAGACCCAGTACTTC
>TRBJ2-7|.|TRBD1|TRBV4-2
CASSLDRGAGTVSYEQYF
TGTGCCAGCAGCCTTGACCGCGGAGCTGGGACAGTCTCCTACGAGCAGTACTTC
>TRBJ2-2|.|.|TRBV4-3
CASSLTTGTLSGELFF
TGCGCCAGCAGCCTTACAACCGGGACATTGTCAGGGGAGCTGTTTTTT
>TRBJ2-1|.|TRBD2|TRBV28
CASILSGSYNEQFF
TGTGCCAGCATCCTTAGCGGGTCTTACAATGAGCAGTTCTTC